This TCR beta chain was documented in a study of blood T cell repertoires in COVID-19 (TCRdb year 2020). In the study overall: The collaborator samples originated in the United States, Italy and Spain and spanned the acute and convalescent phases of COVID-19. Samples came from the ongoing ImmuneRACE study (first 160 participants) plus 1,254 subjects from 6 global collaborators. Sample metadata almost always included a de-identified subject ID, COVID-19 status, age in years and sex. The dataset comprised deeply sampled blood TCRbeta repertoires from subjects exposed to, actively infected with, or recovered from COVID-19. A freely available public database, intended as a resource for researchers studying the immune response to SARS-CoV-2, is where the repertoires were released. The prospective study material was composed of cDNA or gDNA derived from T cells, B-cell-depleted T cells, or PBMCs. Where HLA class I and class II types were available, the types were taken from metadata supplied by the sample provider, not from assay-based typing.

TCRbeta CDR3 regions were amplified from genomic DNA by means of the immunoSEQ Assay, a bias-controlled multiplex PCR. Regarding the original processing steps: The number of nucleated cells in each sample was estimated by amplification of reference gene primers within the assay. Sequence reads were collapsed and filtered to measure the absolute abundance of every unique TCRbeta CDR3 rearrangement. For each sample, productive Simpson clonality was calculated as the square root of Simpson's diversity index over productive rearrangements. In TCRdb, the immuneACCESS table is reduced to in-frame sequences with V and J assigned. These tables do not hold every clone; where another copy was compared, an unresolved V gene accounts for under half, and the others remain unexplained. V, J and clone size derive from that table, while D and trimming were established from the DNA sequence. The sample table lists approximately 58,000 clones, 81% of them with a count of one. Under 40% of the sample is held by the ten biggest clonotypes.

With respect to this clone: There is no known antigen for this receptor. Base quality data are lacking; no much larger clone is found one base away.

The paper as a whole reports these results and caveats: The amount of clinical and demographic metadata varied by source and participant and was provided uncurated.

One collaborating source in Seattle enrolled patients during active infection and followed them longitudinally through the course of disease. Collaborating institutions collected whole blood in K2EDTA tubes following their own protocols. For TCRbeta analysis, collaborators shipped samples as frozen whole blood, isolated PBMCs, or DNA extracted from either of those sample types. This clonotype originated in a man between 60 and 75 years old with COVID-19, enrolled during active disease. Material: peripheral blood.

The CDR3 reads CASREGGTPGAEAFF. The DNA reads TGTGCCAGCAGGGAGGGAGGGACGCCAGGGGCTGAAGCTTTCTTT. The rearranged chain carries TRBV6-5 and TRBJ1-1, and TRBD1 may be the D gene, going by 6 matching bases. CDR1 and CDR2 are drawn from the germline V gene: MNHEY, SVGAGI. The CDR3 spans 15 residues, from the cysteine through the phenylalanine. Of all the DNA, just the CDR3 is kept, 45 bases in frame from base 1. The junction carries 20 bases between V and J, which are trimmed by 6 bases and 6 bases respectively.